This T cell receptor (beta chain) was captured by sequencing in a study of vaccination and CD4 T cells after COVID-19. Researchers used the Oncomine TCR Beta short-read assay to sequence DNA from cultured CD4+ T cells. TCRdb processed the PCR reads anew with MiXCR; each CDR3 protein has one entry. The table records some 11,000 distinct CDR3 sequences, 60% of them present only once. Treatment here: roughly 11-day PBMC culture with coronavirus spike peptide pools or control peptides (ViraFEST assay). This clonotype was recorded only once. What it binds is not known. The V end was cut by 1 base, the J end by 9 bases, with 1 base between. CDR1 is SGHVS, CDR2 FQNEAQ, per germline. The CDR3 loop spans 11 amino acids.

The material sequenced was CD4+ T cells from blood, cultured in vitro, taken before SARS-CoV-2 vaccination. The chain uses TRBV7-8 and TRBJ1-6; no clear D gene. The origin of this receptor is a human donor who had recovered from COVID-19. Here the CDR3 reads CASSLGSPLHF. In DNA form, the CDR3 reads TGTGCCAGCAGCTTAGGTTCACCCCTCCACTTT.